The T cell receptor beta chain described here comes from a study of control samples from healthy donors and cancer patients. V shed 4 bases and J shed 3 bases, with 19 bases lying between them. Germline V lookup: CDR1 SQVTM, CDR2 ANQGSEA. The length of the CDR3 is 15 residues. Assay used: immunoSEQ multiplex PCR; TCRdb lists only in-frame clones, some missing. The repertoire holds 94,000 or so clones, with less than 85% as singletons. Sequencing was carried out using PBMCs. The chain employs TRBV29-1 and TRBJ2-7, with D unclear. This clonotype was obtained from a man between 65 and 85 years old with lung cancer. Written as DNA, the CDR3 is TGCAGCGTTGGATCGCCGCGGCCTTTGGGCTACGAGCAGTACTTC. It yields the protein CSVGSPRPLGYEQYF.